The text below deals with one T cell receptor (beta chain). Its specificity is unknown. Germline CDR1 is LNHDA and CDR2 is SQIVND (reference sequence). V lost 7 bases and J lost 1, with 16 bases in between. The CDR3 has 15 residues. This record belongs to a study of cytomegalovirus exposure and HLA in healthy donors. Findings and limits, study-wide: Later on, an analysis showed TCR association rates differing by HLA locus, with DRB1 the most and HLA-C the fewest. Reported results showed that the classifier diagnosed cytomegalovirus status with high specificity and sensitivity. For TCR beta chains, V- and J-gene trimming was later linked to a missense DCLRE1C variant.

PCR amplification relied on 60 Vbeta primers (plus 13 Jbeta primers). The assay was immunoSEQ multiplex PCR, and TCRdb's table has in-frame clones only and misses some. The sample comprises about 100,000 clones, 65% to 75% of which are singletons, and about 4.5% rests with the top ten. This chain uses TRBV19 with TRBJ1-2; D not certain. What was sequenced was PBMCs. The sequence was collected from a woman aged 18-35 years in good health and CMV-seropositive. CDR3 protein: CASIRASAGNYGYTF. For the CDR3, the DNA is TGTGCCAGTATCCGGGCCTCGGCGGGTAACTATGGCTACACCTTC. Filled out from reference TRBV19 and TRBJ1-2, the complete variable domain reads DGGITQSPKYLFRKEGQNVTLSCEQNLNHDAMYWYRQDPGQGLRLIYYSQIVNDFQKGDIAEGYSVSREKKESFPLTVTSAQKNPTAFYLCASIRASAGNYGYTFGSGTRLTVV.